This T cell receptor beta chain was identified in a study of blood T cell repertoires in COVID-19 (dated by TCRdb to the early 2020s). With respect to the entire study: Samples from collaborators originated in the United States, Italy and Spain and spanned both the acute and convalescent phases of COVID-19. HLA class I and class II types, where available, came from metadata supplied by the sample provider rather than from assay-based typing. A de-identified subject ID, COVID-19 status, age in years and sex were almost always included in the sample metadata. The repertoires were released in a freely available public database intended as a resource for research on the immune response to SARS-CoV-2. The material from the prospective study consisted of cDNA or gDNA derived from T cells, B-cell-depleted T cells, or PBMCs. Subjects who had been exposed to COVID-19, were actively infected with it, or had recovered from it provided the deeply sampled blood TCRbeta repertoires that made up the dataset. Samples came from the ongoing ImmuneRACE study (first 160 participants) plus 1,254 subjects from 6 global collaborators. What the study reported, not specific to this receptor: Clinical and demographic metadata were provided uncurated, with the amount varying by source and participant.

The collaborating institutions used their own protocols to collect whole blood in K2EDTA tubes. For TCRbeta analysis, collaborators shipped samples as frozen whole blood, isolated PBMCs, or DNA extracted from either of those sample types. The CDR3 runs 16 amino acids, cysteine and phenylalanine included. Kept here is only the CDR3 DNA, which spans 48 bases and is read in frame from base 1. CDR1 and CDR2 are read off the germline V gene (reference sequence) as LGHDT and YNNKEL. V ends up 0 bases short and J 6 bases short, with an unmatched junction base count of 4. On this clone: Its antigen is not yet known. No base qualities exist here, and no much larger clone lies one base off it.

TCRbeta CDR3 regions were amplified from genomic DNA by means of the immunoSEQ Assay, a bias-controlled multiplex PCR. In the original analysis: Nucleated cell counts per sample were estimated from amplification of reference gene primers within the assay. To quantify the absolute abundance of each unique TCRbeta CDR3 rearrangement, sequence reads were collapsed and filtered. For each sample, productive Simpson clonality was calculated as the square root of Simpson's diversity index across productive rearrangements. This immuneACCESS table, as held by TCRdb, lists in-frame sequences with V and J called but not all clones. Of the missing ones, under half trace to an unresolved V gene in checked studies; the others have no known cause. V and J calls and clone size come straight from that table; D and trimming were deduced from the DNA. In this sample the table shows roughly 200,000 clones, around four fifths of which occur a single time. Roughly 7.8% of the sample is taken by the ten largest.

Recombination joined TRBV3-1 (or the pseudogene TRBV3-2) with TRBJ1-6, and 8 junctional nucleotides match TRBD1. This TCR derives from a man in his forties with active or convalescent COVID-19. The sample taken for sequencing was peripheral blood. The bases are TGTGCCAGCAGCCAAGACCCCGGACAGGGTAATTCACCCCTCCACTTT. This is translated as CASSQDPGQGNSPLHF.